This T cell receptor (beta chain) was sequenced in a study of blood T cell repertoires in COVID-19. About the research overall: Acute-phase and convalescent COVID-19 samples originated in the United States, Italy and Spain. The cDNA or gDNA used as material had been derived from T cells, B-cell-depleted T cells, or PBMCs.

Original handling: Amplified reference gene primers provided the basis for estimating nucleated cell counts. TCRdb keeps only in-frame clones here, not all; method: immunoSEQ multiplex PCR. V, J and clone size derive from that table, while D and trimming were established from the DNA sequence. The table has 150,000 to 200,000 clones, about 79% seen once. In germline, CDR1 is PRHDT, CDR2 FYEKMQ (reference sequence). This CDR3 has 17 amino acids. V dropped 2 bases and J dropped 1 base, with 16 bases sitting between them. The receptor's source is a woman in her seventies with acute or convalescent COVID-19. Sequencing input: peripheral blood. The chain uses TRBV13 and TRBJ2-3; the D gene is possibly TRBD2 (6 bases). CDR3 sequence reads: CASSLTQSASGTDTQYF. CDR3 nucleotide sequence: TGTGCCAGCAGCTTAACCCAGTCCGCTAGCGGCACAGATACGCAGTATTTT.